This TCR beta chain appears in the sequencing data of a study of cytomegalovirus exposure and HLA in healthy donors. The wider study: T cells numbering around 180 million yielded around 120 million unique TCR beta sequences in an earlier analysis. Study outcomes and limitations: On later analysis, the bulk of CMV-associated TCR beta chains appeared to be HLA-restricted. Relative to equally common others, HLA-associated TCR beta chains showed greater clonal expansion in a later analysis.

In the PCR, 60 Vbeta and 13 Jbeta primers were used. Sequencing used immunoSEQ multiplex PCR; TCRdb keeps in-frame clones, though not all of them. The sample has roughly 170,000 clones, roughly 80% seen once. Looked up from germline, CDR1 is LNHDA and CDR2 is SQIVND (reference sequence). V was pared by 3 bases and J by 7 bases, with 12 bases between. This CDR3 has 13 residues. Remarks on this clone: Its specificity is unknown.

This TCR was recovered from a man under 40 in good health and CMV-seropositive. The V and J genes are TRBV19 and TRBJ1-2; possibly TRBD1 for D (6 bases). What was sequenced was PBMCs. CDR3 in DNA: TGTGCCAGTAGTATCACGGGGGGCGGTGGCTACACCTTC. This encodes CASSITGGGGYTF.